The 24 T cell receptor beta chains in this list originate from one sample, sequenced in a study of blood T cell repertoires in COVID-19. Here immunoSEQ multiplex PCR was the method, and the copy in TCRdb shows in-frame clones only, minus some. The top ten hold about 6.6% of the sample, which has a few hundred thousand clones, 65% to 85% seen once. Sequencing was done on a sample of PBMCs or T cells enriched from blood (not recorded which). The source is a woman in her thirties or forties who had recovered from COVID-19.

This clone has just a few counts. The CDR3 bases are TGTGCCAGTACCTCACTCGACAGGATGAAGCCCCAGCATTTT. Translated: CASTSLDRMKPQHF. The genes are TRBV19 and TRBJ1-5; possible D gene TRBD1, 6 bases. The CDR3 loop spans 14 amino acids. The V end was cut by 7 bases, the J end by 8 bases, with 18 bases between. In germline, CDR1 is LNHDA, CDR2 SQIVND (reference sequence). The full variable domain, completed using reference TRBV19 and TRBJ1-5, is DGGITQSPKYLFRKEGQNVTLSCEQNLNHDAMYWYRQDPGQGLRLIYYSQIVNDFQKGDIAEGYSVSREKKESFPLTVTSAQKNPTAFYLCASTSLDRMKPQHFGDGTRLSIL.

The chain combines TRBV6-1 with TRBJ1-2, with D unresolved. Germline V gene data show CDR1 as MNHNS and CDR2 as SASEGT. V was pared by 0 bases and J by 3 bases, with 11 bases between. The CDR3 runs 15 residues. CDR3 region: CASSEATGGYYGYTF. Written as DNA, the CDR3 is TGTGCCAGCAGTGAAGCAACCGGCGGGTACTATGGCTACACCTTC.

V usage is TRBV6-5 and J usage is TRBJ2-5; 7 nucleotides line up with TRBD2. The V and J ends lost 2 bases and 5 bases, in that order; junction bases with no gene match: 8. Germline loops: CDR1 MNHEY, CDR2 SVGAGI. The CDR3 length is 15 residues. CDR3 nucleotides: TGTGCCAGCAGTTACCGGCCAGCGGGACGGGAGACCCAGTACTTC. Its protein is CASSYRPAGRETQYF.

The chain uses TRBV11-2 and TRBJ1-4, with D tentatively TRBD1 (6 bases). The V gene's germline CDR1 is SGHAT and CDR2 FQNNGV. This CDR3 is 16 amino acids long. The ends were cut back, 4 bases at V and 5 bases at J, with 17 bases in the middle. The CDR3 loop is CASSYQWGGLNEKLFF. CDR3 bases: TGTGCCAGCAGCTACCAATGGGGGGGCCTGAATGAAAAACTGTTTTTT.

The chain's CDR3 is CASSPGTGPYEQYF. The CDR3 DNA reads as TGTGCCAGCTCACCCGGGACAGGCCCCTACGAGCAGTACTTC. The chain has TRBV18 and TRBJ2-7; 8 bases agree with TRBD1. Per germline, CDR1 KGHSH and CDR2 LQKENI. V trimming: 3 bases; J trimming: 2 bases; junction bases outside the gene matches: 3. CDR3 length equals 14 residues.

This chain connects TRBV7-2 to TRBJ2-1; D may be TRBD1 (5 bases). V was cut by 1 base and J by 1 base, with 17 bases left in between. CDR3 length: 18 residues. In germline, CDR1 is SGHTA, CDR2 FQGNSA. The CDR3 protein is CASSLVWGPNPSYNEQFF. Here the CDR3 DNA reads TGTGCCAGCAGCTTAGTGTGGGGCCCTAACCCTTCCTACAATGAGCAGTTCTTC.

The genes are TRBV11-3 and TRBJ1-5, with TRBD1 as a possible D gene (6 bases). CDR3 length equals 17 residues. CDR1 is SGHNT, CDR2 YENEEA, per germline. Trimming shortened V by 3 bases and J by 0 bases, and 15 bases separated the two germline ends. Here the CDR3 reads CASSLGNREHSNQPQHF. In DNA form, the CDR3 reads TGTGCCAGCAGCTTGGGCAACAGGGAACATAGCAATCAGCCCCAGCATTTT. The full variable domain, in which reference TRBV11-3 and TRBJ1-5 provide the parts outside the CDR3, is EAGVVQSPRYKIIEKKQPVAFWCNPISGHNTLYWYLQNLGQGPELLIRYENEEAVDDSQLPKDRFSAERLKGVDSTLKIQPAELGDSAVYLCASSLGNREHSNQPQHFGDGTRLSIL.

The V call is TRBV12-5, the J call TRBJ1-2; 7 bases align to TRBD1. Germline-derived CDR1 and CDR2 are LGHNT and FRNRAP. V dropped 0 bases and J dropped 0; count of bases not matched to a gene: 4. CDR3 size: 16 residues. In DNA, the CDR3 is TGTGCTAGTGGTTTGGTGGTTGACAGGGCTAACTATGGCTACACCTTC. Translated: CASGLVVDRANYGYTF.

The J gene is TRBJ1-5, the V gene TRBV3-1 (or the pseudogene TRBV3-2); TRBD1 agrees at 9 bases. J was trimmed by 6 bases and V by 1 base; bases with no gene match: 1. CDR1 and CDR2 (germline): LGHDT, YNNKEL (reference sequence). The CDR3 runs to 14 residues. This chain's CDR3 is CASSQGDRVQPQHF. CDR3 nucleotides: TGTGCCAGCAGCCAAGGGGACAGGGTTCAGCCCCAGCATTTT.

The V call is TRBV5-4, the J call TRBJ2-7, with 11 bases matching TRBD1. Germline V gives CDR1 SGHNT, CDR2 YYREEE (reference sequence). CDR3 length: 15 residues. Unmatched junction bases numbered 4, after V lost 2 bases and J lost 3 bases. CDR3 amino acids: CASSFGGTGGYEQYF. In nucleotides, the CDR3 is TGTGCCAGCAGCTTTGGCGGGACAGGGGGCTACGAGCAGTACTTC.

The chain recombines TRBV27 with TRBJ2-2, with D possibly TRBD2 on 6 matching bases. Trimming removed 4 bases from V and 7 bases from J, with 13 bases in between. The CDR3 totals 14 residues. CDR1 and CDR2 from the germline V gene are MNHEY and SMNVEV (reference sequence). DNA for the CDR3: TGTGCCAGCAGTTACGGCCGGAGGGGCGGGGAGCTGTTTTTT. Its protein product is CASSYGRRGGELFF.

V is TRBV5-1 and J is TRBJ2-1; 10 bases match TRBD2. The length of the CDR3 is 16 residues. V was pared by 8 bases and J by 0 bases, with 8 bases of the junction left unmatched. Germline V gives CDR1 SGHRS, CDR2 YFSETQ. CDR3 amino acids: CASRQREGFSYNEQFF. The CDR3 bases are TGCGCCAGTCGTCAGCGGGAGGGCTTCTCCTACAATGAGCAGTTCTTC.

V is TRBV28 and J is TRBJ2-1, with TRBD2 matching 15 bases. V was pared by 6 bases and J by 10 bases, with 4 bases of the junction left unmatched. Per germline, CDR1 MDHEN and CDR2 SYDVKM. There are 14 residues in the CDR3. CDR3 amino acids: CASRGLAGGREQFF. In DNA form, the CDR3 reads TGTGCCAGCAGGGGACTAGCGGGAGGTCGAGAGCAGTTCTTC.

This chain joins TRBV18 and TRBJ2-7, with 8 bases matching TRBD1. Germline-derived CDR1 and CDR2 are KGHSH and LQKENI. V was clipped by 4 bases and J by 6 bases; unmatched bases: 5. The CDR3 sequence is 13 residues long. The CDR3 bases are TGTGCCAGCTCACAGACAGGGGATGGCGAGCAGTACGTC. The encoded protein is CASSQTGDGEQYV.

The chain has TRBV11-2 and TRBJ2-7, with D possibly being TRBD2 (5 bases). The germline V gene encodes CDR1 SGHAT and CDR2 FQNNGV. Trimming took off 5 bases at V and 5 bases at J, with 10 bases between the two ends. The length of the CDR3 is 12 residues. In nucleotides, the CDR3 is TGTGCCAGCAGCCGGACTGTCCACGAGCAGTACTTC. Protein product: CASSRTVHEQYF.

The CDR3 loop is CASSLKRGTDTQYF. CDR3 DNA: TGTGCCAGCAGCCTGAAGCGGGGGACAGATACGCAGTATTTT. The chain recombines TRBV27 with TRBJ2-3, with 8 positions matching TRBD2. Germline V gene sequence: CDR1 MNHEY, CDR2 SMNVEV (reference sequence). The length of the CDR3 is 14 residues. After removal of 6 bases from V and 3 bases from J, the junction contained 5 bases not matched to a gene.

The rearrangement links TRBV7-2 to TRBJ1-2, with D maybe TRBD1 (5 bases). Trimming removed 0 bases at V and 2 bases at J, with 10 bases between. The CDR3 length is 15 residues. The germline V gene has CDR1 SGHTA and CDR2 FQGNSA. The CDR3 loop is CASSLALQGNYGYTF. The CDR3, as DNA: TGTGCCAGCAGCTTAGCGCTCCAGGGAAACTATGGCTACACCTTC. The full variable domain, completed using reference TRBV7-2 and TRBJ1-2, is GAGVSQSPSNKVTEKGKDVELRCDPISGHTALYWYRQSLGQGLEFLIYFQGNSAPDKSGLPSDRFSAERTGGSVSTLTIQRTQQEDSAVYLCASSLALQGNYGYTFGSGTRLTVV.

There are a few counts of this clone. This chain connects TRBV7-8 to TRBJ1-2, with TRBD1 matching 10 bases. Trimming at V came to 5 bases and at J to 5 bases, leaving 14 bases not matched to a gene. The CDR3 has 17 residues. Germline CDR1 and CDR2: SGHVS and FQNEAQ. The CDR3, as DNA: TGTGCCAGCAGCCCGCGGCCGGGACAGGGGACGAGATATGGCTACACCTTC. Amino acid sequence: CASSPRPGQGTRYGYTF. Full variable domain (outside the CDR3, taken from reference TRBV7-8 and TRBJ1-2): GAGVSQSPRYKVAKRGQDVALRCDPISGHVSLFWYQQALGQGPEFLTYFQNEAQLDKSGLPSDRFFAERPEGSVSTLKIQRTQQEDSAVYLCASSPRPGQGTRYGYTFGSGTRLTVV.

This chain connects TRBV5-5 to TRBJ1-5; D gene ambiguous. This CDR3 spans 14 amino acids. Germline CDR1 and CDR2: SGHKS and YYEKEE (reference sequence). The germline V and J ends were trimmed by 1 base and 4 bases, with 9 bases remaining between them. The CDR3 loop is CASSLLGGNQPQHF. DNA of the CDR3: TGTGCCAGCAGCTTGTTGGGAGGTAATCAGCCCCAGCATTTT.

The table lists this clone with a count of one. Other DNA sequences in this sample translate to the same CDR3. This chain uses TRBV3-1 (or the pseudogene TRBV3-2) with TRBJ2-3, with 12 positions matching TRBD2. Germline CDR1 is LGHDT and CDR2 is YNNKEL (reference sequence). After removal of 1 base from V and 2 bases from J, the junction contained 1 base not matched to a gene. The CDR3 is 16 amino acids. The CDR3 sequence: CASSQGLAGATDTQYF. The CDR3 DNA follows: TGTGCCAGCAGCCAAGGACTAGCGGGAGCCACAGATACGCAGTATTTT.

This chain joins TRBV3-1 (or the pseudogene TRBV3-2) and TRBJ2-7; 8 bases are shared with TRBD2. Unmatched junction bases numbered 3, after V lost 8 bases and J lost 3 bases. The V gene's germline CDR1 is LGHDT and CDR2 YNNKEL (reference sequence). The CDR3 length is 12 residues. CDR3 sequence reads: CASRGGYYEQYF. CDR3 DNA sequence: TGTGCCAGCCGGGGGGGATACTACGAGCAGTACTTC.

V and J are TRBV6-1 and TRBJ2-1; unclear D gene. V was shortened by 1 base and J by 15 bases, with 7 bases between the two germline ends. CDR3 length: 10 residues. From germline, CDR1 is MNHNS and CDR2 SASEGT. The CDR3 nucleotides read TGTGCCAGCAGTGAAGTCCGGGTGTTCTTC. It codes for CASSEVRVFF.

V and J are TRBV5-1 and TRBJ2-3; D not resolved. The V end was cut by 4 bases, the J end by 2 bases, with 2 bases between. The CDR3 has 11 residues. The germline V gene encodes CDR1 SGHRS and CDR2 YFSETQ. The CDR3 DNA is TGCGCCAGCAGCCACACAGATACGCAGTATTTT. Its translation is CASSHTDTQYF.

The chain has TRBV4-2 and TRBJ2-5; D not resolved. Germline CDR1 LGHNA, CDR2 YNFKEQ. The CDR3 has 15 amino acids. The germline V and J ends were trimmed by 1 base and 2 bases, with 11 bases remaining between them. The chain's CDR3 is CASSQAVWAQETQYF. Here the CDR3 DNA reads TGTGCCAGCAGCCAAGCGGTGTGGGCGCAAGAGACCCAGTACTTC.